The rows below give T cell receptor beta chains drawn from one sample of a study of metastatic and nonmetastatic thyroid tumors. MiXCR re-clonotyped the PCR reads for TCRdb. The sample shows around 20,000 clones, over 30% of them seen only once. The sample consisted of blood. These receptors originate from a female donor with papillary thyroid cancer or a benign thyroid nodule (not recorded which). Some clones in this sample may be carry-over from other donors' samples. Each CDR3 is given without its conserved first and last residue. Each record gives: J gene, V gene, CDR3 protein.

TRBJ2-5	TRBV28	ASGFPGSKETQY
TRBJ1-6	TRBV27	ASSQPGINSPLH
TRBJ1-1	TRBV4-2	ASSQGGRGAF
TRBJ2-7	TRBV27	ASSLGGLAGHEQY
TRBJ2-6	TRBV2	ASSEAGGSGANVLT
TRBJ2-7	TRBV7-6	ASSLGAYEQY
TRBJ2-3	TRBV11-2	ASSLGSDTQY
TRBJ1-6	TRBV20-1	SARALSGAGNSPLH
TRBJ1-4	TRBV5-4	ASSGPGDITNEKLV
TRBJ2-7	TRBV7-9	ASSLIPAGTYEQY
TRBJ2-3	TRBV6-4	ASSQVAGSTDTQY
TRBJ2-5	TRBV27	ASSSNYGVGGETQY
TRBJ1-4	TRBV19	ASSATATNEKLF
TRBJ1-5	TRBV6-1	ASRLWGSDQPQH
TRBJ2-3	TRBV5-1	ASSLRSGVSTDTQY
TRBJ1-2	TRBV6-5	ASSYFRGEGRVGYT
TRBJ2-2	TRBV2	ASSDSVTGVWSGELF
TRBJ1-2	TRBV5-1	ASSLNTLNYGYT
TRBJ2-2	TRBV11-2	ASSFYGRADTGELF
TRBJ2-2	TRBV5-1	ASRTNTGELF
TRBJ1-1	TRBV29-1	SDQGDPNTEAF
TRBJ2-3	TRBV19	ASGLRGSTYTHY
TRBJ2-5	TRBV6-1	ASSEHNRGETQY
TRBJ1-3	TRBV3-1	ASSQAGTGFLY
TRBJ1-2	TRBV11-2	ASRGRVVSSYT
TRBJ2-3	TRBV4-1	ASSPTSGSFADTQY
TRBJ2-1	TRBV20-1	SARDTTGNSYNEQF